The subject of this entry is one T cell receptor beta chain. Trimming pared 4 bases from V and 7 bases from J, leaving 11 bases between. In germline, CDR1 is LNHDA, CDR2 SQIVND (reference sequence). The CDR3 is made up of 13 amino acids. Run at survey level, the immunoSEQ assay was version v3.0. The method was immunoSEQ multiplex PCR; TCRdb's version includes in-frame clones alone and lacks a portion of them. The table includes approximately 32,000 clones, about four fifths detected once. The data belong to a study of long-term antiretroviral therapy in people with HIV. Sequenced material: unsorted PBMCs, taken 0.4 years before starting antiretroviral therapy. The source of this sequence is a man aged 18 to 35 with HIV. This chain connects TRBV19 to TRBJ1-5, with D hard to call. The DNA of the CDR3 is TGTGCCAGTAGTAACCAGGTCCACCAGCCCCAGCATTTT. Translation: CASSNQVHQPQHF.